This record concerns one T cell receptor beta chain sequence. The sample belongs to a study of OX40 agonist ivuxolimab in advanced cancers. Germline lookup yields CDR1 SGHNT and CDR2 YYREEE (reference sequence). CDR3 length: 15 amino acids. V lost 0 bases to trimming and J lost 6 bases; unmatched junction nucleotides: 4. The protocol was immunoSEQ multiplex PCR, while the TCRdb copy is restricted to in-frame clones and leaves out a portion. The sample lists 57,000 or so clones; about 88% were seen once. This sequence originates from an adult with an advanced solid tumor such as melanoma, head and neck, liver or kidney cancer. The chain combines TRBV5-4 with TRBJ1-4; 8 bases align to TRBD1. Source: CD4+ or CD8+ T cells sorted from blood, taken in a trial of the OX40 agonist ivuxolimab. CDR3 nucleotides: TGTGCCAGCAGCTTGGCCCAGGGGGCGCATGAAAAACTGTTTTTT. Residues: CASSLAQGAHEKLFF. Drawing the rest from reference TRBV5-4 and TRBJ1-4, the complete variable domain is ETGVTQSPTHLIKTRGQQVTLRCSSQSGHNTVSWYQQALGQGPQFIFQYYREEENGRGNFPPRFSGLQFPNYSSELNVNALELDDSALYLCASSLAQGAHEKLFFGSGTQLSVL.